The 32 T cell receptor beta chains presented below share a single source sample, sequenced in a study of T cell repertoires in cytomegalovirus infection. The antigens of these receptors remain unknown. Via MiXCR, TCRdb re-called the reads, giving one row per CDR3 protein. The profile shows 6,500 to 9,500 distinct CDR3 sequences, approximately 49% of them singletons. The specimen sequenced was PBMCs, sequenced either directly or after in vitro stimulation (not recorded which). These receptor sequences come from a human donor in good health (CMV status not recorded). Some clones in this sample may be carry-over from other donors' samples.

V usage is TRBV20-1 and J usage is TRBJ2-1; a weak D match, TRBD1 (8 bases). Germline V gives CDR1 DFQATT, CDR2 SNEGSKA (reference sequence). The CDR3 spans 13 residues. Trimming removed 4 bases at V and 5 bases at J, with 12 bases between. The CDR3 spells CSANRGGNNEQFF. DNA of the CDR3: TGCAGTGCTAACAGGGGGGGGAACAATGAGCAGTTCTTC.

The rearrangement links TRBV2 to TRBJ2-1; no firm D call. The CDR3 is 10 amino acids. Germline assignment: CDR1 SNHLY and CDR2 FYNNEI. Trimming removed 8 bases at V and 10 bases at J, with 9 bases between. CDR3 sequence (DNA): TGTGCCAGCGCCCGAAAAGAGCAGTTCTTC. Its protein is CASARKEQFF.

This clonotype was seen a handful of times. The conserved closing phenylalanine or tryptophan is absent in this CDR3, likely reflecting a read error. The chain has TRBV27 and TRBJ2-3; D is ambiguous. Germline V lookup: CDR1 MNHEY, CDR2 SMNVEV (reference sequence). The ends were cut back, 9 bases at V and 9 bases at J, with 10 bases in the middle. The CDR3 is 10 residues long. For the CDR3, the DNA is TGTGCCAGTCACGGTGAGACGCAGTATTTG. Translated: CASHGETQYL.

As concerns this clonotype: A read error is possible here, since a much larger clone lies one base away. The chain has TRBV2 and TRBJ1-2; tentative D call: TRBD1 (6 bases). The V end lost 7 bases, the J end lost 8 bases, and 23 bases lay between the germline ends. CDR3 length: 15 residues. Germline lookup yields CDR1 SNHLY and CDR2 FYNNEI. The DNA of the CDR3 is TGTGCCAGCAAGGACAGCCTCTCCCCCTGGGAAGGCTACACCTTC. Its protein product is CASKDSLSPWEGYTF.

The CDR3, as DNA: TGTGCCACCAGCAGAGATGGCACAACAACTAATGAAAAACTGTTTTTT. Its translation is CATSRDGTTTNEKLFF. This rearrangement joins TRBV15 to TRBJ1-4, with unresolved D. The CDR3 has 16 residues. Germline CDR1 LNHNV, CDR2 YYDKDF (reference sequence). V shed 0 bases and J shed 0 bases, with 8 bases lying between them. Drawing the rest from reference TRBV15 and TRBJ1-4, the complete variable domain is DAMVIQNPRYQVTQFGKPVTLSCSQTLNHNVMYWYQQKSSQAPKLLFHYYDKDFNNEADTPDNFQSRRPNTSFCFLDIRSPGLGDTAMYLCATSRDGTTTNEKLFFGSGTQLSVL.

In this sample, this clonotype turned up many times. The chain links TRBV7-9 to TRBJ1-2; D uncertain. The V end lost 3 bases, the J end lost 5 bases, and 4 bases lay between the germline ends. CDR3 size: 11 residues. CDR1 is SEHNR, CDR2 FQNEAQ, per germline (reference sequence). In DNA, the CDR3 is TGTGCCAGCAGCTTGGAGTATGGCTACACCTTC. Protein sequence: CASSLEYGYTF. The entire variable domain, with the rest obtained from reference TRBV7-9 and TRBJ1-2, is as follows: DTGVSQNPRHKITKRGQNVTFRCDPISEHNRLYWYRQTLGQGPEFLTYFQNEAQLEKSRLLSDRFSAERPKGSFSTLEIQRTEQGDSAMYLCASSLEYGYTFGSGTRLTVV.

The chain employs TRBV3-1 and TRBJ1-2; unclear D gene. The CDR3 runs 15 residues. V lost 1 base and J lost 3, with 12 bases in between. Per germline, CDR1 LGHDT and CDR2 YNNKEL (reference sequence). In DNA form, the CDR3 reads TGTGCCAGCAGCCAAGTACACCCGGAACACTATGGCTACACCTTC. Protein: CASSQVHPEHYGYTF.

V and J are TRBV15 and TRBJ2-5, with D perhaps TRBD1 (6 bases). Germline CDR1 and CDR2: LNHNV and YYDKDF (reference sequence). The length of the CDR3 is 15 residues. V was clipped by 5 bases and J by 3 bases, with 16 bases between them. For the CDR3, the DNA is TGTGCCACCAGCCCCCGGCGGACAGAAAAAGAGACCCAGTACTTC. This gives the protein CATSPRRTEKETQYF.

The chain carries TRBV20-1 and TRBJ2-3, with a possible D match to TRBD2 (5 bases). Germline V gene sequence: CDR1 DFQATT, CDR2 SNEGSKA (reference sequence). This CDR3 has 18 amino acids. Trimming took off 3 bases at V and 6 bases at J, with 28 bases between the two ends. The CDR3 sequence: CSARRLTAKGITQDTQYF. CDR3 nucleotide sequence: TGCAGTGCTAGGCGACTAACAGCGAAAGGGATCACACAGGATACGCAGTATTTT.

Worth noting for this clonotype: Without the conserved terminal phenylalanine or tryptophan, this CDR3 likely stems from a read error. The rearrangement joins TRBV11-3 to TRBJ2-1; tentatively, D is TRBD2 (6 bases). Germline CDR1 is SGHNT and CDR2 is YENEEA. This CDR3 is built from 15 residues. The V gene lost 1 base and the J gene lost 6 bases, with 13 bases spanning the gap. The CDR3 is CASSLVAGTPNEQFL. The CDR3, as DNA: TGTGCCAGCAGCTTAGTAGCCGGGACTCCCAATGAGCAGTTCTTA.

Only one count was recorded for this clonotype. The CDR3 DNA is TGCAGCGCCGTCGGGACTAGCGGGAGCAAGTACTTC. Translating it yields CSAVGTSGSKYF. This chain links TRBV29-1 with TRBJ2-7; 14 bases are shared with TRBD2. V was pared by 7 bases and J by 11 bases, with 7 bases of the junction left unmatched. CDR1 is SQVTM, CDR2 ANQGSEA, per germline. This CDR3 is 12 amino acids long.

The CDR3 spells CASTDRTYEQYF. As DNA, the CDR3 is TGTGCCAGCACGGACAGAACCTACGAGCAGTACTTC. The rearrangement joins TRBV27 to TRBJ2-7; TRBD1 might be the D (6 bases). Germline V gene data show CDR1 as MNHEY and CDR2 as SMNVEV (reference sequence). The CDR3 runs 12 residues. V was clipped by 7 bases and J by 2 bases, with 9 bases between them.

In this sample, this clonotype turned up a few times. The genes are TRBV4-1 and TRBJ2-7, with a possible D match to TRBD2 (5 bases). From germline, CDR1 is MGHRA and CDR2 YSYEKL. This CDR3 has 14 amino acids. V was pared by 5 bases and J by 4 bases, with 15 bases between. This CDR3 reads CASSEGLATYEQYF. CDR3 DNA sequence: TGCGCCAGCAGCGAAGGACTCGCTACTTACGAGCAGTACTTC.

On this clonotype itself: A clone one base away is much larger, so this may be a read error. This chain joins TRBV7-9 and TRBJ2-5; D unresolved. Germline CDR1 SEHNR, CDR2 FQNEAQ (reference sequence). This CDR3 is 12 amino acids long. CDR3 coding DNA: TGTGCCAGCAGCGGACCGCAAGAGACCCAGTCCTTC. Its protein is CASSGPQETQSF.

Comment on this clonotype: A single base separates this from a much larger clone, so it may be a read error. The V call is TRBV7-3, the J call TRBJ2-7; 10 positions agree with TRBD2. After removal of 5 bases from V and 6 bases from J, the junction contained 10 bases not matched to a gene. This CDR3 comprises 15 residues. The germline CDR1 and CDR2 sequences are SGHTA and FQGTGA. This chain's CDR3 is CASSPGLAETCEQYF. In DNA, the CDR3 is TGTGCCAGCAGCCCCGGACTAGCGGAGACCTGCGAGCAGTACTTC.

V usage is TRBV7-2 and J usage is TRBJ1-2; 7 nucleotides match TRBD1. Germline loops: CDR1 SGHTA, CDR2 FQGNSA. This CDR3 region has 19 residues. The V and J ends lost 1 base and 9 bases, in that order; junction bases with no gene match: 23. The DNA of the CDR3 is TGTGCCAGCAGCTTAGGAGCCGTCACTCCGACAGGGTTGGGTAGTCGCTACACCTTC. Amino acid sequence: CASSLGAVTPTGLGSRYTF. The full variable domain, completed using reference TRBV7-2 and TRBJ1-2, is GAGVSQSPSNKVTEKGKDVELRCDPISGHTALYWYRQSLGQGLEFLIYFQGNSAPDKSGLPSDRFSAERTGGSVSTLTIQRTQQEDSAVYLCASSLGAVTPTGLGSRYTFGSGTRLTVV.

This clonotype was counted at least ten times. V usage is TRBV29-1 and J usage is TRBJ1-3, with 7 bases lining up with TRBD1. Germline CDR1 is SQVTM and CDR2 is ANQGSEA. This CDR3 comprises 14 residues. With 7 bases clipped from V and 1 base from J, the junction kept 7 bases outside the gene matches. The CDR3 sequence: CSARGGISGNTIYF. CDR3 DNA: TGCAGCGCCCGAGGGGGCATATCTGGAAACACCATATATTTT.

J is TRBJ1-5 and V is TRBV19, with D maybe TRBD1 (5 bases). V lost 3 bases and J 3 bases, leaving 9 bases between the germline ends. CDR3 length: 14 residues. CDR1 LNHDA and CDR2 SQIVND come from the germline V gene (reference sequence). The CDR3 protein is CASSIRGHNQPQHF. DNA of the CDR3: TGTGCCAGTAGTATCCGGGGCCACAATCAGCCCCAGCATTTT.

The V call is TRBV27, the J call TRBJ1-2; D is ambiguous. Germline V gene data show CDR1 as MNHEY and CDR2 as SMNVEV (reference sequence). This CDR3 has 13 residues. The V and J ends lost 4 bases and 0 bases respectively, with 6 bases between them. The DNA for the CDR3 is TGTGCCAGCAGTTCTAAATCTAACTATGGCTACACCTTC. Amino acids: CASSSKSNYGYTF.

This rearrangement joins TRBV27 to TRBJ1-6; D unclear. CDR3 length equals 13 residues. V was trimmed by 4 bases and J by 7 bases, leaving 8 bases between them. Germline CDR1 MNHEY, CDR2 SMNVEV (reference sequence). CDR3 loop: CASSSQTNSPLHF. The CDR3 bases are TGTGCCAGCAGTTCGCAGACAAATTCACCCCTCCACTTT.

CDR3 sequence reads: CASSQVPGTDGQYF. The DNA of the CDR3 is TGCGCCAGCAGCCAAGTGCCAGGGACAGACGGGCAGTACTTC. V usage is TRBV4-1 and J usage is TRBJ2-7; TRBD1 matches at 7 bases. The V gene end was trimmed by 1 base and the J gene end by 9 bases; junction bases not matched to a gene: 9. Per the germline V gene, CDR1 is MGHRA and CDR2 is YSYEKL. The CDR3 consists of 14 residues.

About this clonotype itself: This CDR3 fails to terminate in the conserved phenylalanine or tryptophan, so it likely reflects a read error. This CDR3 reads CASILTDKIETQYC. The CDR3 DNA reads TGTGCCAGCATCTTAACGGACAAGATAGAGACGCAGTATTGT. The chain uses TRBV7-2 and TRBJ2-3; a weak D match, TRBD1 (5 bases). The CDR3 is 14 amino acids. CDR1 is SGHTA and CDR2 is FQGNSA in the germline V gene.

The genes are TRBV7-6 and TRBJ1-5; no firm D call. The CDR3 covers 15 residues. Germline V gene data show CDR1 as SGHVS and CDR2 as FNYEAQ. The V end lost 9 bases, the J end lost 1 base, and 16 bases lay between the germline ends. CDR3 amino acids: CASCRETYSNQPQHF. DNA of the CDR3: TGTGCCAGTTGCCGCGAAACATACAGCAATCAGCCCCAGCATTTT.

J is TRBJ2-2 and V is TRBV28, with a weak D call TRBD2 (6 bases). The CDR3 runs 15 residues. Trimming left V 6 bases short and J 6 bases short, with 17 bases between. Germline V lookup: CDR1 MDHEN, CDR2 SYDVKM. For the CDR3, the DNA is TGTGCCAGCAGCCTCGGGACTCTCGGCGCCGGGGAGCTGTTTTTT. Amino acid sequence: CASSLGTLGAGELFF.

This clonotype was found a few times. This chain connects TRBV4-2 to TRBJ2-1; D unclear. The germline V and J ends were trimmed by 4 bases and 5 bases, with 18 bases remaining between them. In germline, CDR1 is LGHNA, CDR2 YNFKEQ. The length of the CDR3 is 16 residues. The DNA for the CDR3 is TGTGCCAGCAGCCCTGGGTTCTCGGGTGGGAACAATGAGCAGTTCTTC. Translated: CASSPGFSGGNNEQFF.

This chain uses TRBV6-6 with TRBJ1-3; D unresolved. Trimming removed 4 bases from V and 0 bases from J, with 13 bases in between. Germline loops: CDR1 MNHNY, CDR2 SVGAGI (reference sequence). This CDR3 spans 16 amino acids. The CDR3 DNA reads TGTGCCAGCAGTTCCAACCTTAGGGCCTCTGGAAACACCATATATTTT. This gives the protein CASSSNLRASGNTIYF.

The gene calls are TRBV7-2 and TRBJ1-6; D perhaps matches TRBD1 (5 bases). Germline V gene lookup returns CDR1 SGHTA and CDR2 FQGNSA. The ends were cut back, 1 base at V and 11 bases at J, with 12 bases in the middle. The CDR3 contains 14 residues. CDR3 in DNA: TGTGCCAGCAGCTTAGTCGCAGGGTCGACACCCCTCCACTTT. Translating gives CASSLVAGSTPLHF.

As regards this clonotype: An end of the junction differs from the germline gene, which may be a read error. This sequence joins TRBV7-6 and TRBJ2-2; possibly TRBD1 or TRBD2 for D (5 bases each). The V gene's germline CDR1 is SGHVS and CDR2 FNYEAQ. This CDR3 comprises 14 residues. The CDR3 DNA sequence: TGTGCCAGAAGATTAGGGACGGGCACCAGGGAGCTGTTTTTT. Its translation: CARRLGTGTRELFF. The full variable domain, with the rest looked up from reference TRBV7-6 and TRBJ2-2, is GAGVSQSPRYKVTKRGQDVALRCDPISGHVSLYWYRQALGQGPEFLTYFNYEAQQDKSGLPNDRFSAERPEGSISTLTIQRTEQRDSAMYRCARRLGTGTRELFFGEGSRLTVL.

The chain links TRBV12-3 or TRBV12-4 to TRBJ1-2; a possible D gene is TRBD1 (5 bases). With 6 bases removed from V and 2 bases from J, the gap between germline ends came to 13 bases. The CDR3 length is 14 residues. CDR3 residues: CASSRGGENYGYTF. As DNA, the CDR3 is TGTGCCAGCAGCCGCGGGGGTGAGAACTATGGCTACACCTTC.

Note on this clonotype: Given the absence of the conserved phenylalanine or tryptophan at the CDR3 end, a read error is likely. No DNA is shown, since the ends of the CDR3 on it are uncertain; the CDR3 is the one TCRdb lists. CDR3 sequence reads: CASSQVHPEHYGYTL. The genes are TRBV3-1 and TRBJ1-2; TRBD1, the D gene given by the table, was not confirmed from the DNA. CDR1 LGHDT and CDR2 YNNKEL come from the germline V gene (reference sequence). The CDR3 spans 15 residues, counting both ends.

This clonotype has at least ten counts. CDR3 in amino acids: CASSFLGQGSETQYF. The CDR3 coding sequence is TGTGCCAGCAGCTTCCTGGGACAGGGTAGCGAGACCCAGTACTTC. The chain is built from TRBV7-9 and TRBJ2-5; the match to TRBD1 covers 9 bases. From germline, CDR1 is SEHNR and CDR2 FQNEAQ (reference sequence). The V and J ends lost 3 bases and 5 bases, in that order; junction bases with no gene match: 7. CDR3 length: 15 amino acids.

This clonotype turned up a few times. V is TRBV12-3 or TRBV12-4 and J is TRBJ2-3, with TRBD2 identical over 10 bases. The CDR3 length is 19 residues. V trimming: 6 bases; J trimming: 2 bases; junction bases outside the gene matches: 17. CDR3 nucleotides: TGTGCCAGCAGCCTAATATTACCCGGGACTAGCGAGAACACAGATACGCAGTATTTT. Translating it yields CASSLILPGTSENTDTQYF.